This T cell receptor (beta chain) came from a study of T cell changes during pregnancy in multiple sclerosis (dated by TCRdb to the late 2010s). Background for the entire study: In women with multiple sclerosis, the researchers looked at how the T cell repertoire shifted as pregnancy progressed.

The method behind the library was the immunoSEQ multiplex PCR assay. The table was pulled from immuneACCESS by TCRdb, which kept in-frame rearrangements only. Such tables lose some clones; where checked, under half of the loss comes from unresolved V genes, and the rest has no known cause. The sample table holds about 89,000 clones, of which roughly 94% were seen once. More than 0.8% of the sample goes to the ten largest clones. CDR1 is given as MNHEY and CDR2 as SMNVEV, both from the germline V gene (reference sequence). The CDR3 measures 13 amino acids from cysteine to phenylalanine. Only the CDR3 DNA is retained, 39 bases long and in frame from the first base. Trimming at the junction amounts to 5 bases on V and 9 bases on J, and the germline ends lie 14 bases apart. This clone was detected once. What antigen it recognizes has not been identified. Qualities for individual bases were not recorded, and no much larger clone is one base off.

The rearranged chain carries TRBV27 and TRBJ2-1, with no reliable assignment of the D segment. This clonotype was sampled from a female donor with multiple sclerosis, enrolled in a pregnancy study. The input for sequencing was peripheral blood, taken in the third trimester of pregnancy. The CDR3 has the sequence CASSHYTMGEQFF. The nucleotides read TGTGCCAGCAGTCACTACACTATGGGTGAGCAGTTCTTC.